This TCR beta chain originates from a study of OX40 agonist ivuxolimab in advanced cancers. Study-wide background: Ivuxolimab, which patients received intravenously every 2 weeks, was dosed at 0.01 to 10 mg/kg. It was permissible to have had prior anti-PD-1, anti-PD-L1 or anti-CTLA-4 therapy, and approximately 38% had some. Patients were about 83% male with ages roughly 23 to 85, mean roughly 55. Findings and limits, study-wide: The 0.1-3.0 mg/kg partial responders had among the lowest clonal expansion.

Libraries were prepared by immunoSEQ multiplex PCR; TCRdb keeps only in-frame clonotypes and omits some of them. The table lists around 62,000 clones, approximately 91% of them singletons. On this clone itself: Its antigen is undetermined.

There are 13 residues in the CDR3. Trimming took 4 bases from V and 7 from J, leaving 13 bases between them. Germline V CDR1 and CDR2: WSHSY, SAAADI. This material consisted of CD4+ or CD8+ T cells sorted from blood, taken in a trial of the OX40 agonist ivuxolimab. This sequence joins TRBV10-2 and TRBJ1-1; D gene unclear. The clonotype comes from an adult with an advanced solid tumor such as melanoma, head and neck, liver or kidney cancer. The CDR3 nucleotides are TGCGCCAGCAGTGCCCTCGACGGGCATGAAGCTTTCTTT. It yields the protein CASSALDGHEAFF.